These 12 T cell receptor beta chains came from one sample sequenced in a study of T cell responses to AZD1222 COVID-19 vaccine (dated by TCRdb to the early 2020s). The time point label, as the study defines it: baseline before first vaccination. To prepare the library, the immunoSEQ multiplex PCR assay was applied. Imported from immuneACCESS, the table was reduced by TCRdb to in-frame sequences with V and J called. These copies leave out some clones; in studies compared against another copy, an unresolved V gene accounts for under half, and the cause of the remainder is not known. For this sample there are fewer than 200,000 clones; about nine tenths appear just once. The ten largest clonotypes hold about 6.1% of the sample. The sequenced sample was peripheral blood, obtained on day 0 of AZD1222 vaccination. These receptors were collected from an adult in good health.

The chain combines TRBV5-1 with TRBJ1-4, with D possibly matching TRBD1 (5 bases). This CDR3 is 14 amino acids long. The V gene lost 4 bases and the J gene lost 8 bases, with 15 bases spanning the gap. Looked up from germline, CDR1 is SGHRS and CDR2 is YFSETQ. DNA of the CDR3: TGCGCCAGCAGCGCGGGACCGAGTAAAGAAAAACTGTTTTTT. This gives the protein CASSAGPSKEKLFF.

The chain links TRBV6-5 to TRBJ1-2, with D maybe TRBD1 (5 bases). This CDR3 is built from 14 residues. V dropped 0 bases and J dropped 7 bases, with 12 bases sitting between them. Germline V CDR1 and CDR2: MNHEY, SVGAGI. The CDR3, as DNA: TGTGCCAGCAGTTACTCTGGGGGGTATCGTGGCTACACCTTC. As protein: CASSYSGGYRGYTF.

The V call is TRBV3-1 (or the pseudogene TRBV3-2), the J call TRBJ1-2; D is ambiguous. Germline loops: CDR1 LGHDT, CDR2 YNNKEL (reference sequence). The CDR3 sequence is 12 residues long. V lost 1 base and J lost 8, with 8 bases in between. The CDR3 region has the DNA TGTGCCAGCAGCCAAGGGACGGAGGGCTACACCTTC. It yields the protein CASSQGTEGYTF.

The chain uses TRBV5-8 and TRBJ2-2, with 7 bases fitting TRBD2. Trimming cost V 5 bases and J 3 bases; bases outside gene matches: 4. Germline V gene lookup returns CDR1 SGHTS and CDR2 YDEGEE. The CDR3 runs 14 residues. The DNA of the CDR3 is TGTGCCAGCAGAAAGCGGGATGACACCGGGGAGCTGTTTTTT. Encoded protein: CASRKRDDTGELFF.

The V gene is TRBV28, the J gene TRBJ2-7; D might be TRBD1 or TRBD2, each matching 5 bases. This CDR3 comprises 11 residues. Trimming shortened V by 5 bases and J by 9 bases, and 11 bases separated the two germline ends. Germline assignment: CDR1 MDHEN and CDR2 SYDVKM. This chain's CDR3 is CASSARDVQYF. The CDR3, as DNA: TGTGCCAGCAGTGCCCGGGACGTGCAGTACTTC.

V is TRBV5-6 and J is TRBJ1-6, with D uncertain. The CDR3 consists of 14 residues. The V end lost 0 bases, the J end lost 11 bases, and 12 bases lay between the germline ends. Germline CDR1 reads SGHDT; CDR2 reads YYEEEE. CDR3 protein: CASSLEGSPTPLHF. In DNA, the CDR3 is TGTGCCAGCAGCTTGGAGGGATCACCAACACCCCTCCACTTT.

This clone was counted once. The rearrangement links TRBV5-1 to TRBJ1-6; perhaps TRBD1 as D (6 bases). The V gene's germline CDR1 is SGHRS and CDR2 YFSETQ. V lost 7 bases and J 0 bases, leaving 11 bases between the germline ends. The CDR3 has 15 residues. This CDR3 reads CASGDMSSYNSPLHF. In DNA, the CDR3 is TGCGCCAGCGGGGACATGAGCTCCTATAATTCACCCCTCCACTTT.

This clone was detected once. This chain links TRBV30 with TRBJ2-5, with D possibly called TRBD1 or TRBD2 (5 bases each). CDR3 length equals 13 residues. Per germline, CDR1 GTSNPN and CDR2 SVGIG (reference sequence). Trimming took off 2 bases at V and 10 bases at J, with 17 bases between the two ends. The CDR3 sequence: CAWSLRDGGLQYF. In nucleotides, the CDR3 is TGTGCCTGGAGTCTCCGGGACGGCGGCCTCCAGTACTTC.

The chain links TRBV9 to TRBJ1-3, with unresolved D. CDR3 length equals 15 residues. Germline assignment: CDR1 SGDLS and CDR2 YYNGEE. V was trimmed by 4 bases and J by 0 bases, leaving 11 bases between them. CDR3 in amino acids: CASSPAVISGNTIYF. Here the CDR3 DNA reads TGTGCCAGCAGCCCAGCAGTGATCTCTGGAAACACCATATATTTT.

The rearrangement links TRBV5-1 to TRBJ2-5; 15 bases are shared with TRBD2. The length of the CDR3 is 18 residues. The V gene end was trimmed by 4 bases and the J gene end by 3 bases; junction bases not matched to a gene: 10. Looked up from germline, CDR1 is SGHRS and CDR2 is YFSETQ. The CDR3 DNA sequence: TGCGCCAGCAGCCTCCGGACTAGCGGGGGGGCAGTAGAAGAGACCCAGTACTTC. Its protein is CASSLRTSGGAVEETQYF.

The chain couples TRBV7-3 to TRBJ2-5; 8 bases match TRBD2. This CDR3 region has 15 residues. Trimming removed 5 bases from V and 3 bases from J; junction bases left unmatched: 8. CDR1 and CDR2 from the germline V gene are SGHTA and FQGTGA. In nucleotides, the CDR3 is TGTGCCAGCAGCCCCTACGGGGGGGGTAAAGAGACCCAGTACTTC. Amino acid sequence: CASSPYGGGKETQYF.

This CDR3 reads CASSPRNRSVLNSPLHF. CDR3 sequence (DNA): TGTGCCAGCAGCCCCAGGAACCGCAGCGTGTTAAATTCACCCCTCCACTTT. The genes are TRBV7-4 and TRBJ1-6, with no clear D. V lost 5 bases, J lost 7 bases, and 21 bases lay in between. The germline V gene has CDR1 SGHVT and CDR2 SQSDAQ. The CDR3 length is 17 residues.